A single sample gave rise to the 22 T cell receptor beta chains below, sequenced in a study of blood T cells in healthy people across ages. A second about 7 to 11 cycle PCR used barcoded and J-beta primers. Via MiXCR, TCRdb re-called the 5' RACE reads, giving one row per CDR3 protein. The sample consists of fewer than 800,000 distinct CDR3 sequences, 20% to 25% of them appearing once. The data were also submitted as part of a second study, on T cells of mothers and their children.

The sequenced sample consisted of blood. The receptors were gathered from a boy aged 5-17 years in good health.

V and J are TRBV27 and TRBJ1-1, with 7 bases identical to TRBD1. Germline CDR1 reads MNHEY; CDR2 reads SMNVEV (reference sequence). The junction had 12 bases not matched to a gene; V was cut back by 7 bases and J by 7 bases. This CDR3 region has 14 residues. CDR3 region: CASIEGQSRGEAFF. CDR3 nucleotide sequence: TGTGCCAGCATTGAGGGACAGTCTCGTGGTGAAGCTTTCTTT.

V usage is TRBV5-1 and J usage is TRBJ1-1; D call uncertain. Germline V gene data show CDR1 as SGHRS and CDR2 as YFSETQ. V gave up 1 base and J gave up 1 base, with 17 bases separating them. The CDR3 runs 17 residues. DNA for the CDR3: TGCGCCAGCAGCTTGCTGTACAGCCCGTTTGGGAACACTGAAGCTTTCTTT. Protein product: CASSLLYSPFGNTEAFF.

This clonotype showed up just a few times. The CDR3 coding sequence is TGCAGTGCTAGAGGTCGAGCAGGAGATGGAACAAACATTCAGTACTTC. This translates into CSARGRAGDGTNIQYF. The chain links TRBV20-1 to TRBJ2-4; D unclear. The length of the CDR3 is 16 residues. CDR1 and CDR2 (germline): DFQATT, SNEGSKA (reference sequence). V was pared by 1 base and J by 6 bases, with 19 bases between.

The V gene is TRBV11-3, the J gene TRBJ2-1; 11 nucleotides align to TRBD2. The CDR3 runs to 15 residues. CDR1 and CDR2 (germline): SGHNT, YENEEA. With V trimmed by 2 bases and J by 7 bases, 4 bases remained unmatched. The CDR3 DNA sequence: TGTGCCAGCAGCTTAACTAGCGGGGGAAAAAATGAGCAGTTCTTC. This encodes CASSLTSGGKNEQFF.

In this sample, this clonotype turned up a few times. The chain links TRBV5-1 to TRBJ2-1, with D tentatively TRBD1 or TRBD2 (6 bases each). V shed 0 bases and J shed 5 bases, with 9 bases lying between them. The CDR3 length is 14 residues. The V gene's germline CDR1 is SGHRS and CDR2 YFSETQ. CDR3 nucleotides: TGCGCCAGCAGCTTGGACAGGGAGGACAATGAGCAGTTCTTC. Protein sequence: CASSLDREDNEQFF.

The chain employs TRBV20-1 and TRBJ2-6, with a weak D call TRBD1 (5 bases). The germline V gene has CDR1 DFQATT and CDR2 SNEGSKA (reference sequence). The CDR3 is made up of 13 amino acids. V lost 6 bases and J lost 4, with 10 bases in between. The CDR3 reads CSALAGGANVLTF. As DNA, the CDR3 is TGCAGTGCCCTTGCAGGGGGGGCCAACGTCCTGACTTTC.

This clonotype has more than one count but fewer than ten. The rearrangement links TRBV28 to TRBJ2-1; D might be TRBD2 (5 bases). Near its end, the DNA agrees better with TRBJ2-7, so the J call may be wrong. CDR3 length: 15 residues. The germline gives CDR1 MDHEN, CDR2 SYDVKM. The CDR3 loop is CASSGVSVSSYEQYF. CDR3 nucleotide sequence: TGTGCCAGCAGCGGGGTTTCAGTCAGCTCCTACGAGCAGTACTTC.

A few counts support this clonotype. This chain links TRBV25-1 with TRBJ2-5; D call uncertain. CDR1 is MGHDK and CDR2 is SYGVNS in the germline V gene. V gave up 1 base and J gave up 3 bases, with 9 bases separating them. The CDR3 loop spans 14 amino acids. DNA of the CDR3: TGTGCCAGCAGTGAATGGTCAGTAGAAGAGACCCAGTACTTC. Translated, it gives CASSEWSVEETQYF.

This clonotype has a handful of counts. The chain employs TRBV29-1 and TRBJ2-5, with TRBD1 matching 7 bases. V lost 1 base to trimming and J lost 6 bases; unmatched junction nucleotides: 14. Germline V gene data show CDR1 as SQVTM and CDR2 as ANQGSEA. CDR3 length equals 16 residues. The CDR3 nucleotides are TGCAGCGTTGAAGTGGTCGGCACAGGGGTGGGGAAGACCCAGTACTTC. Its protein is CSVEVVGTGVGKTQYF.

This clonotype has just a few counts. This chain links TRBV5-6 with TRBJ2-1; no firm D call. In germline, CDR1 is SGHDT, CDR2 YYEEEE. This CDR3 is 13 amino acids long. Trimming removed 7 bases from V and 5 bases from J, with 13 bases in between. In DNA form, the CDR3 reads TGTGCCAGCTCTGACACCTGGCACAATGAGCAGTTCTTC. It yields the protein CASSDTWHNEQFF.

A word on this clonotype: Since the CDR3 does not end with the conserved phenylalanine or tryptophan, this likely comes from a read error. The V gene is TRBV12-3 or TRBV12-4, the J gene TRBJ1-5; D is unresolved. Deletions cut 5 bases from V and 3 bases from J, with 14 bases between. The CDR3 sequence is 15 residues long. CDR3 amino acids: CASSDSSGANQPQHV. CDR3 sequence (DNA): TGTGCCAGCAGTGATAGTTCCGGAGCCAATCAGCCCCAGCATGTT.

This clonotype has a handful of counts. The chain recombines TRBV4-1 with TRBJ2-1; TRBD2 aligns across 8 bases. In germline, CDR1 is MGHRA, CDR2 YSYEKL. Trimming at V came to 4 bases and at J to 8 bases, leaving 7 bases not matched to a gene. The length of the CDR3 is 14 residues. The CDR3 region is CASSPPGLEHEQFF. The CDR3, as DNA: TGCGCCAGCAGCCCACCGGGACTAGAGCATGAGCAGTTCTTC.

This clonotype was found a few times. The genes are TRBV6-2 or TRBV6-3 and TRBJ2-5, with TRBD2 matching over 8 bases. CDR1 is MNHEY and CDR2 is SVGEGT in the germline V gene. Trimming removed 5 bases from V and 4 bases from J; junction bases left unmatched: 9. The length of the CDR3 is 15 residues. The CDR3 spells CASSTGLARIETQYF. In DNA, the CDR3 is TGTGCCAGCAGTACCGGACTAGCCCGCATAGAGACCCAGTACTTC.

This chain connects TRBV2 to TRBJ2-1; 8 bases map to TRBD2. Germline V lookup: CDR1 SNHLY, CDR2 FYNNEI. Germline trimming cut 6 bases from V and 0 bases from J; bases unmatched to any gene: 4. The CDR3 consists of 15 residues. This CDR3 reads CASSVSGTSYNEQFF. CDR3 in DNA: TGTGCCAGCAGCGTTAGCGGGACCTCCTACAATGAGCAGTTCTTC.

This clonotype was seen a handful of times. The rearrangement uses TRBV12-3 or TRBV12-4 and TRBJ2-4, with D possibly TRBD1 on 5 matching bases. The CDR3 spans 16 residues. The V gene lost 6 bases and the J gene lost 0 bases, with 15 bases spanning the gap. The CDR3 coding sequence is TGTGCCAGCAGCCTCAGACAGTTCCTAGCCAAAAACATTCAGTACTTC. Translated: CASSLRQFLAKNIQYF.

The CDR3 spells CASSPGLARSYEQYF. The CDR3 nucleotides are TGTGCCAGCAGTCCCGGACTAGCGCGATCCTACGAGCAGTACTTC. V gene TRBV6-5 combines with J gene TRBJ2-7, with TRBD2 identical over 9 bases. CDR3 length: 15 amino acids. CDR1 is MNHEY and CDR2 is SVGAGI in the germline V gene. Trimming removed 5 bases from V and 1 base from J; junction bases left unmatched: 6.

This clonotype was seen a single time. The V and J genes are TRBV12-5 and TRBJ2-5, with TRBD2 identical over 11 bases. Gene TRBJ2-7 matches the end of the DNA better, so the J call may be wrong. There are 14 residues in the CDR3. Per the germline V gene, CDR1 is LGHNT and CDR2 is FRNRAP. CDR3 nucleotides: TGTGCTAGTGCAACTAGCGGGGGTATATACGAGCAGTACTTC. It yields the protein CASATSGGIYEQYF.

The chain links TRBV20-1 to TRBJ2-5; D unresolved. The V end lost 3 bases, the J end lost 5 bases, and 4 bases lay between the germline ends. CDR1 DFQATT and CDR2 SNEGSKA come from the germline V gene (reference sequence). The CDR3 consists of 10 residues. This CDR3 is CSARSETQYF. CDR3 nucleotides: TGCAGTGCTAGGTCTGAGACCCAGTACTTC.

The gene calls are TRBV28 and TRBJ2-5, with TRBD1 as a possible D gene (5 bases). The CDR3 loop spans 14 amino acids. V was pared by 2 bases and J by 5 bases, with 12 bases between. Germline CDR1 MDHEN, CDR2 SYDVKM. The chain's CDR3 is CASSLQGLSETQYF. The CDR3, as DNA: TGTGCCAGCAGTTTACAGGGTCTTTCGGAGACCCAGTACTTC.

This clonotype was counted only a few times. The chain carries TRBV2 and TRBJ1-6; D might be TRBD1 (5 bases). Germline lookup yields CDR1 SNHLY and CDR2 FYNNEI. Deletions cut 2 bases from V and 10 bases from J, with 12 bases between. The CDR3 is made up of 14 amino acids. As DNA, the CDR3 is TGTGCCAGCAGTGAAATCGGGGCCCGGTCACCCCTCCACTTT. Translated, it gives CASSEIGARSPLHF.

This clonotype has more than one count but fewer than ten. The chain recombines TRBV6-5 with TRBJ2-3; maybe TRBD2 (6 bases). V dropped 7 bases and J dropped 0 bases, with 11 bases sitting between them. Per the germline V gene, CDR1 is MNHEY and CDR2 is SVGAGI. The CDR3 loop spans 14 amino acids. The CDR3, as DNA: TGTGCCAGCAAGAGCGGGTTCAGCACAGATACGCAGTATTTT. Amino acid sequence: CASKSGFSTDTQYF.

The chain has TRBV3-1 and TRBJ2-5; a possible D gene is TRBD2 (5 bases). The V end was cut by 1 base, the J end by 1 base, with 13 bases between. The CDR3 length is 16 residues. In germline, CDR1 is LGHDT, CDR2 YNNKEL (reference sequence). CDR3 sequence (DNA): TGTGCCAGCAGCCAAGTGGAGGAGGACCCCCAAGAGACCCAGTACTTC. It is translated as CASSQVEEDPQETQYF.